This T cell receptor beta chain was sequenced for a study of CD8+CD57+ T cells in acquired aplastic anemia. The authors sequenced patients whose flow cytometry had shown CD8+CD57+ cell expansion. Researchers used genomic DNA as the template to profile TCR beta VDJ and CDR3. One entry per CDR3 protein results from TCRdb running MiXCR on the reads. The sample lists approximately 130,000 distinct CDR3 sequences, roughly 55% occurring once. The CDR3 extends over 15 amino acids. CDR1 DFQATT and CDR2 SNEGSKA come from the germline V gene (reference sequence). Deletions cut 2 bases from V and 2 bases from J, with 14 bases between.

The sample consisted of sorted CD4+, CD8+, or CD8+CD57+ T cells (not recorded which) from PBMCs. The chain carries TRBV20-1 and TRBJ2-3; possibly TRBD2 for D (6 bases). This receptor was taken from a human donor with aplastic anemia. The CDR3 region is CSARPGLTPTDTQYF. The CDR3 nucleotides read TGCAGTGCTAGACCGGGACTTACCCCCACAGATACGCAGTATTTT.